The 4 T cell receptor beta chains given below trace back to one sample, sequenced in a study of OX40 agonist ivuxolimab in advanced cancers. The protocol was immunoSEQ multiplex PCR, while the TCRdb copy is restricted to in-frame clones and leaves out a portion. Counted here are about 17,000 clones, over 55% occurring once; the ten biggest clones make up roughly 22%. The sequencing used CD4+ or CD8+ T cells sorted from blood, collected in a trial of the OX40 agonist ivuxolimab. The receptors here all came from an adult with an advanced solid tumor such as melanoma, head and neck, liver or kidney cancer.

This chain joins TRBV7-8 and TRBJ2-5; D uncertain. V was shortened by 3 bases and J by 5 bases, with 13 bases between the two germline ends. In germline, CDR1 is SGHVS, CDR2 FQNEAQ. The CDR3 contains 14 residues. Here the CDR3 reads CASSFGRFGETQYF. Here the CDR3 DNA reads TGTGCCAGCAGCTTTGGTCGGTTTGGTGAGACCCAGTACTTC.

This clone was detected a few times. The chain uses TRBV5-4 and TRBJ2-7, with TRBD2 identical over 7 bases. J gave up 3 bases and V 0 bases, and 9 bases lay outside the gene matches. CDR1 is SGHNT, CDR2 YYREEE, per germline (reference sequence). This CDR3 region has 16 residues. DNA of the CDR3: TGTGCCAGCAGCTTGGGACGGGGCGGGGGAGTCTACGAGCAGTACTTC. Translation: CASSLGRGGGVYEQYF.

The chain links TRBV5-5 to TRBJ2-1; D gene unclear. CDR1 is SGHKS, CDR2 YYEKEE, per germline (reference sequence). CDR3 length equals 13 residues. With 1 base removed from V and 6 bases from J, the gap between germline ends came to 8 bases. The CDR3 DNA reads TGTGCCAGCAGCTTGCGGATCGCCAATGAGCAGTTCTTC. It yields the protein CASSLRIANEQFF.

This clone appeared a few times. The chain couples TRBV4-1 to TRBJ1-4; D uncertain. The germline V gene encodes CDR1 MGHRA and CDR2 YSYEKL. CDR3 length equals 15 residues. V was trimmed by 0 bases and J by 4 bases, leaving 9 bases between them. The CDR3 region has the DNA TGCGCCAGCAGCCAAGATCCCAGCCTTAATGAAAAACTGTTTTTT. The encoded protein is CASSQDPSLNEKLFF.